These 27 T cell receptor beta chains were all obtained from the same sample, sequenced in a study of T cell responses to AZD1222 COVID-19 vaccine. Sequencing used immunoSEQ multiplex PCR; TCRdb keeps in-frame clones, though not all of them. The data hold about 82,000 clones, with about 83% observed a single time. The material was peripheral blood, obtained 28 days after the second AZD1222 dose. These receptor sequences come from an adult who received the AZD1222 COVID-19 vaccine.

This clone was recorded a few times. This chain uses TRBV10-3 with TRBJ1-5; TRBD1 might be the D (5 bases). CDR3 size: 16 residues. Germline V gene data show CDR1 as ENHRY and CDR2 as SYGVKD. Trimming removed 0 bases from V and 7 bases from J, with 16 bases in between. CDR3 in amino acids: CAISESSGQGEQPQHF. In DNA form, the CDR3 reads TGTGCCATCAGTGAGTCCAGTGGGCAAGGGGAACAGCCCCAGCATTTT.

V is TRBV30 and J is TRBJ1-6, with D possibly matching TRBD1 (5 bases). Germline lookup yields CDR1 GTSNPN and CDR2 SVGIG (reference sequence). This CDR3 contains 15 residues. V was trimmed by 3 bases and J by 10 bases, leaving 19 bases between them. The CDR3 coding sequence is TGTGCCTGGAGCCCCTCTCCGGGGGTCGGGTCACCCCTCCACTTT. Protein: CAWSPSPGVGSPLHF.

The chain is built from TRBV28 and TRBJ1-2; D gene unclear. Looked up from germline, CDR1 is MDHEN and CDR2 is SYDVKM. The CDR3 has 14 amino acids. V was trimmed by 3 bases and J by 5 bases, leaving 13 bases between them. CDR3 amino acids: CASSFSGIGYGYTF. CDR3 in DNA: TGTGCCAGCAGTTTTTCGGGGATAGGATATGGCTACACCTTC.

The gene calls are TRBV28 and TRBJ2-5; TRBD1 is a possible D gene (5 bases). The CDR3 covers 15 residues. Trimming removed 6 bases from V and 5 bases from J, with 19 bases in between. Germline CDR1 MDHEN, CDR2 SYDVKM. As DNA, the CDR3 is TGTGCCAGCAGCCCTGGGGCACTTCCCCATGAGACCCAGTACTTC. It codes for CASSPGALPHETQYF.

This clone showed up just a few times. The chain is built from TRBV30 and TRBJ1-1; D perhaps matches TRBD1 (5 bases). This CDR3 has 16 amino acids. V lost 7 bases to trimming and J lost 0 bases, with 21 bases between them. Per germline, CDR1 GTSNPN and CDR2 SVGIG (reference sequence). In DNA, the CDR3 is TGTGCCTATAAAAGAGGGGTCTACAGGTTGAACACTGAAGCTTTCTTT. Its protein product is CAYKRGVYRLNTEAFF.

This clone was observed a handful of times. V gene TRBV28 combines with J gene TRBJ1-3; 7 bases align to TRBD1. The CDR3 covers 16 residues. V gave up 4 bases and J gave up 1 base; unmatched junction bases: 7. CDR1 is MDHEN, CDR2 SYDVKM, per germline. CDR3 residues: CASSSWEGASGNTIYF. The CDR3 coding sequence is TGTGCCAGCAGTTCATGGGAGGGGGCGTCTGGAAACACCATATATTTT.

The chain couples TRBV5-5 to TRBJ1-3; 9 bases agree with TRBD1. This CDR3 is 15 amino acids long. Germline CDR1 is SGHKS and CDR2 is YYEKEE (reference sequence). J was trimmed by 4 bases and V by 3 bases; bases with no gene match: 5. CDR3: CASSWEQGAGNTIYF. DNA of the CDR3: TGTGCCAGCAGCTGGGAACAGGGGGCGGGAAACACCATATATTTT.

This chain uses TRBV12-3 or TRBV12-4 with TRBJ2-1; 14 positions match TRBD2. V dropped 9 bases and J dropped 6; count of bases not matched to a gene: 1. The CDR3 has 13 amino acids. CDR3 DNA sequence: TGTGCCAGTGGACTAGCGGGAGGCAATGAGCAGTTCTTC. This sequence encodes CASGLAGGNEQFF.

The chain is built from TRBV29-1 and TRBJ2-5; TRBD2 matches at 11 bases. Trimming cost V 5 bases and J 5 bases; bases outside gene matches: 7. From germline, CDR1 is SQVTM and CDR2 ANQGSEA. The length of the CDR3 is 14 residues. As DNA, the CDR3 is TGCAGCGTTATACTAGCGGGAGCTGGCGAGACCCAGTACTTC. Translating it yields CSVILAGAGETQYF.

The CDR3 sequence is CAWSVLGSGNQPQHF. CDR3 bases: TGTGCCTGGAGTGTACTAGGGTCGGGCAATCAGCCCCAGCATTTT. J is TRBJ1-5 and V is TRBV30; D not certain. The V and J ends lost 0 bases and 2 bases respectively, with 11 bases between them. The CDR3 is made up of 15 amino acids. Germline V gene sequence: CDR1 GTSNPN, CDR2 SVGIG (reference sequence).

CDR3 protein: CASSGGTGGYEKLFF. CDR3 sequence (DNA): TGTGCCAGCAGCGGGGGGACAGGGGGCTATGAAAAACTGTTTTTT. The rearrangement joins TRBV5-6 to TRBJ1-4, with 12 bases aligning to TRBD1. The V segment lost 4 bases and the J segment 6 bases; nucleotides outside the gene matches: 4. CDR3 size: 15 residues. CDR1 SGHDT and CDR2 YYEEEE come from the germline V gene. Supplemented by reference TRBV5-6 and TRBJ1-4, the full variable domain reads DAGVTQSPTHLIKTRGQQVTLRCSPKSGHDTVSWYQQALGQGPQFIFQYYEEEERQRGNFPDRFSGHQFPNYSSELNVNALLLGDSALYLCASSGGTGGYEKLFFGSGTQLSVL.

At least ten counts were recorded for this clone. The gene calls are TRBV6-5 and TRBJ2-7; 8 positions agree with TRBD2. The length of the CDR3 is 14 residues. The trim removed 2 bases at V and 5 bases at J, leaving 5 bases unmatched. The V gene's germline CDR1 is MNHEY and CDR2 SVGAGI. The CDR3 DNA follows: TGTGCCAGCAGTTACGGACTAGCAGTCGACGAGCAGTACTTC. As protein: CASSYGLAVDEQYF.

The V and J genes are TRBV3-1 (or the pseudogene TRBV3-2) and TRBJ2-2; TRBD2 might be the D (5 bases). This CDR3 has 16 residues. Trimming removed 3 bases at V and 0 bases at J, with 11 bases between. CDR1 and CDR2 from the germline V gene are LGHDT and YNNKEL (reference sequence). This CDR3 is CASSHSGDANTGELFF. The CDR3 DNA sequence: TGTGCCAGCAGCCACAGCGGAGACGCGAACACCGGGGAGCTGTTTTTT.

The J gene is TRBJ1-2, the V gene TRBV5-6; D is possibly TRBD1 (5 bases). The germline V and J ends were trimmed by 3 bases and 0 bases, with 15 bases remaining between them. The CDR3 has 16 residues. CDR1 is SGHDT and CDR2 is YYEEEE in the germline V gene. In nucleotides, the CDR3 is TGTGCCAGCAGCTCAGAGCCAGGGATGTCTAACTATGGCTACACCTTC. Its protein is CASSSEPGMSNYGYTF. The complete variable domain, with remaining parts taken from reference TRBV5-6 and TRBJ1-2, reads DAGVTQSPTHLIKTRGQQVTLRCSPKSGHDTVSWYQQALGQGPQFIFQYYEEEERQRGNFPDRFSGHQFPNYSSELNVNALLLGDSALYLCASSSEPGMSNYGYTFGSGTRLTVV.

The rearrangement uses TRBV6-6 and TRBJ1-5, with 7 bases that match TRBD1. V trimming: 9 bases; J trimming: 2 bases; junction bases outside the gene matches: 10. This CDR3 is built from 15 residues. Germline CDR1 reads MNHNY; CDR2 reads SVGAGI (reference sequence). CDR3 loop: CASHGAGGGNQPQHF. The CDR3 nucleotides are TGTGCCAGTCATGGAGCAGGGGGTGGCAATCAGCCCCAGCATTTT.

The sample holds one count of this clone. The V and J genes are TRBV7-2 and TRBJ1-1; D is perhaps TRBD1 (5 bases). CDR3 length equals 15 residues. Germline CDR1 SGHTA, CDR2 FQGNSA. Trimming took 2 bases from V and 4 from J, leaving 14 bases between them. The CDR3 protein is CASSLYTGVGTEAFF. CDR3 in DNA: TGTGCCAGCAGCTTATATACGGGGGTGGGCACTGAAGCTTTCTTT.

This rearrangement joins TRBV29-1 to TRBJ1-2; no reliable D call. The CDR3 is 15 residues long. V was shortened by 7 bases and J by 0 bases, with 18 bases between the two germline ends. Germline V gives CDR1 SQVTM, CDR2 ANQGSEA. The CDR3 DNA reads TGCAGCGCGTCCCGGGAGGGATTTACTAACTATGGCTACACCTTC. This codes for CSASREGFTNYGYTF.

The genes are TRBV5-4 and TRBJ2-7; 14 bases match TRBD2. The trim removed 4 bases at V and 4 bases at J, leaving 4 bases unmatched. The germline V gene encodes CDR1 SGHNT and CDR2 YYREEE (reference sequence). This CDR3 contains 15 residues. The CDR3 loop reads CASSLGTSGRYEQYF. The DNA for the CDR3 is TGTGCCAGCAGCCTAGGGACTAGCGGGAGATACGAGCAGTACTTC.

The CDR3 nucleotides read TGTGCCAGCTCACCCCAACCCGACAGGGCAGGCTACGAGCAGTACTTC. Translated: CASSPQPDRAGYEQYF. V is TRBV18 and J is TRBJ2-7; 7 bases align to TRBD1. The CDR3 is 16 amino acids. The J segment lost 3 bases and the V segment lost 3 bases, leaving 11 bases of the junction unmatched. Germline V gene data show CDR1 as KGHSH and CDR2 as LQKENI.

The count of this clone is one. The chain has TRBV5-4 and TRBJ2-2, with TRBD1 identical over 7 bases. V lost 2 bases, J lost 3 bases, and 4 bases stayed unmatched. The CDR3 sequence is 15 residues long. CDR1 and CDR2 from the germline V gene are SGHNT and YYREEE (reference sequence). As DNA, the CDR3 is TGTGCCAGCAGCTTTAAGGGGGCAGACACCGGGGAGCTGTTTTTT. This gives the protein CASSFKGADTGELFF.

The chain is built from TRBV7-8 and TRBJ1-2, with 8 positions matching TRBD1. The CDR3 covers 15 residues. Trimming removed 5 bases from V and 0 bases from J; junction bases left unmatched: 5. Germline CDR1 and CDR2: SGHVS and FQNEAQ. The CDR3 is CASSPGQAANYGYTF. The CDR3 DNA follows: TGTGCCAGCAGCCCGGGACAGGCAGCTAACTATGGCTACACCTTC.

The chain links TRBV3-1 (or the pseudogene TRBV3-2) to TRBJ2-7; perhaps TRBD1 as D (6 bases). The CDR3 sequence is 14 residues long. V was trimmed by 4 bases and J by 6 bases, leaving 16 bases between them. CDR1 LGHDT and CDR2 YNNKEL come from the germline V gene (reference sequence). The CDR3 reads CASSRTTGSVEQYF. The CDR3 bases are TGTGCCAGCAGCCGCACCACAGGGTCGGTCGAGCAGTACTTC.

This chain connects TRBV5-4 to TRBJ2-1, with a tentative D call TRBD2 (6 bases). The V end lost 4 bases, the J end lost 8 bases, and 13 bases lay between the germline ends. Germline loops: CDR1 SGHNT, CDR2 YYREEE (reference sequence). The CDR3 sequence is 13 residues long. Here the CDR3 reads CASSLGGSYEQFF. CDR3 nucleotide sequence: TGTGCCAGCAGCCTTGGGGGGAGTTATGAGCAGTTCTTC.

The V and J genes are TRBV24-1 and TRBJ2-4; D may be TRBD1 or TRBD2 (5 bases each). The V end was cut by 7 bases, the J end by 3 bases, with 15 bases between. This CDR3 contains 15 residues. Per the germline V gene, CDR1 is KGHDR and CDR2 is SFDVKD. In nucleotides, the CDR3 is TGTGCCACCAGCCACTCCGGGACCCTCAAAAACATTCAGTACTTC. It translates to CATSHSGTLKNIQYF.

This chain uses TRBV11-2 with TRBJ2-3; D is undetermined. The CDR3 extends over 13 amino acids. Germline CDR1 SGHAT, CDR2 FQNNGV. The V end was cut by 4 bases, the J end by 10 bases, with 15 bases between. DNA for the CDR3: TGTGCCAGCAGCTCACAAGATTTCGCTCCGCAGTATTTT. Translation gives CASSSQDFAPQYF.

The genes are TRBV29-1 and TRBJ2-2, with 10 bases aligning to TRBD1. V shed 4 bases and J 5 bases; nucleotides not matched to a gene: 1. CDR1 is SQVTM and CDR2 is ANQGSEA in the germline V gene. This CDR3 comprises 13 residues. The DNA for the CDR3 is TGCAGCGTTGCGGGACAGGGGACCGGGGAGCTGTTTTTT. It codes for CSVAGQGTGELFF.

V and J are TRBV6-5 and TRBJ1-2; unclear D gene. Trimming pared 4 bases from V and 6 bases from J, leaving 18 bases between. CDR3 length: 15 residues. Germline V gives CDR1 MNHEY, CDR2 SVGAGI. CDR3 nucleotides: TGTGCCAGCAGTTCCCGGGAAGGGAGTTTTAATGGCTACACCTTC. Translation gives CASSSREGSFNGYTF.